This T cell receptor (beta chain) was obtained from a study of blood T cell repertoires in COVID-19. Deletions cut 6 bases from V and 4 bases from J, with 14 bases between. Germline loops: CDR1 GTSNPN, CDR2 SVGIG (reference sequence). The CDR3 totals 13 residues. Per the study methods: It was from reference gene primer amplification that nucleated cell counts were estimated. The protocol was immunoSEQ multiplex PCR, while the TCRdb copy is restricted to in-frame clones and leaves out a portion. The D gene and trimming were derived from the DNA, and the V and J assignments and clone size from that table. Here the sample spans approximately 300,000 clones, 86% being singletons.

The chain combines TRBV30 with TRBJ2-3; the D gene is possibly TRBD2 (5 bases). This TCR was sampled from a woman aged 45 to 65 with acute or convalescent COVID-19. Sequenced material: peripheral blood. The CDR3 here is CACSSRSSDTQYF. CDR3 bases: TGTGCCTGCTCTAGCAGGTCTTCAGATACGCAGTATTTT.